Given below is one TCR beta chain in context. No antigen is known for it. The data stem from a study of Ad26.COV2.S vaccination and SARS-CoV-2 variants. Regarding treatment: around 19 received Ad26.COV2.S at low or high dose, single or two shots; roughly five received placebo; per-sample allocation not given. Sampling was performed 63 days after the first vaccine or placebo injection. Whole-study findings and limits: Among vaccine recipients, spike-specific TCR breadth exceeded that of placebo recipients. It is possible that the TCR breadth and depth analyses underestimated the total T cell responses.

TCRdb keeps only in-frame clones here, not all; method: immunoSEQ multiplex PCR. The sample lists under 500,000 clones, 80% to 95% occurring once. This receptor was taken from a person between 18 and 60 years old who received the Ad26.COV2.S COVID-19 vaccine or a placebo. This specimen consisted of peripheral blood, obtained in a trial of Ad26.COV2.S vaccine versus placebo.

The CDR3 here is CASSTGQGGAKLFF. CDR3 nucleotide sequence: TGTGCCAGCAGTACTGGACAGGGGGGGGCAAAACTGTTTTTT. The V and J genes are TRBV27 and TRBJ1-4, with TRBD1 matching 10 bases. CDR1 is MNHEY and CDR2 is SMNVEV in the germline V gene (reference sequence). This CDR3 is built from 14 residues. Trimming cost V 5 bases and J 10 bases; bases outside gene matches: 7.